This T cell receptor beta chain was sequenced for a study of cytomegalovirus exposure and HLA in healthy donors. Study-wide findings and caveats: An observed cluster of highly shared sequence variants was recorded as a likely sequencing artifact. The majority of CMV-associated TCR beta chains were reported as apparently HLA-restricted in a later analysis. CMV serostatus was the only recorded immune exposure for donors.

PCR primers comprised 60 Vbeta and 13 Jbeta primers. As originally analysed: An analysis performed later counted about 80 million unique TCR beta chains (roughly 9.9 million of them shared). Sequencing was performed with immunoSEQ multiplex PCR; in TCRdb, only in-frame clones are kept and a portion is missing. V, J and clone size derive from that table, while D and trimming were established from the DNA sequence. The top ten hold around 14% of the sample, which has roughly 180,000 clones, about 73% seen once. This clone was found once. Antigen specificity is unknown. The CDR3 length is 15 residues. V gave up 2 bases and J gave up 1 base; unmatched junction bases: 0. The V gene's germline CDR1 is WNHNN and CDR2 SYGVQD (reference sequence).

The chain employs TRBV10-1 and TRBJ2-2; TRBD1 aligns across 8 bases. This receptor was identified in a woman in her 50s in good health and CMV-seropositive. Sequences were obtained from PBMCs. CDR3 region: CASSEGTGNTGELFF. In DNA, the CDR3 is TGCGCCAGCAGTGAGGGGACAGGGAACACCGGGGAGCTGTTTTTT.